These 7 T cell receptor beta chains were sequenced from one sample in a study of blood T cell repertoires in COVID-19 (TCRdb year 2020). Library prep was done by the immunoSEQ multiplex PCR assay. TCRdb stores this immuneACCESS table with in-frame sequences only. Part of the clones is absent; in the studies checked, under half of the shortfall reflects unresolved V genes, and no reason is known for the rest. A total of 200,000 or so clones appear in this sample, roughly 79% of them only once. The ten largest clones take up roughly 6.9% of the sample. Sequencing used peripheral blood. All receptors derive from a human donor with acute or convalescent COVID-19. The donor label of this sample is uncertain.

V gene TRBV6-5 combines with J gene TRBJ2-3; 12 nucleotides align to TRBD2. CDR1 and CDR2 from the germline V gene are MNHEY and SVGAGI. The trim removed 0 bases at V and 3 bases at J, leaving 1 base unmatched. This CDR3 spans 16 amino acids. The CDR3 sequence is CASSYSTSGGTDTQYF. CDR3 nucleotide sequence: TGTGCCAGCAGTTACTCGACTAGCGGGGGAACAGATACGCAGTATTTT.

The J gene is TRBJ1-5, the V gene TRBV18; maybe TRBD1 (6 bases). Germline lookup yields CDR1 KGHSH and CDR2 LQKENI. The CDR3 runs to 13 residues. With 8 bases removed from V and 3 bases from J, the gap between germline ends came to 11 bases. The CDR3 region is CASATGSNQPQHF. The DNA of the CDR3 is TGTGCCAGCGCTACAGGGTCCAATCAGCCCCAGCATTTT. Using reference TRBV18 and TRBJ1-5 for the parts outside the CDR3, the full variable domain is NAGVMQNPRHLVRRRGQEARLRCSPMKGHSHVYWYRQLPEEGLKFMVYLQKENIIDESGMPKERFSAEFPKEGPSILRIQQVVRGDSAAYFCASATGSNQPQHFGDGTRLSIL.

Details on this clone: This CDR3 is also generated by other DNA sequences in the sample. The chain joins TRBV6-5 to TRBJ1-1; 8 bases match TRBD1. This CDR3 has 14 residues. Unmatched junction bases numbered 3, after V lost 5 bases and J lost 1 base. Germline values: CDR1 MNHEY, CDR2 SVGAGI. CDR3 sequence reads: CASSRTGGNTEAFF. DNA for the CDR3: TGTGCCAGCAGTCGTACAGGGGGGAACACTGAAGCTTTCTTT.

V gene TRBV9 combines with J gene TRBJ1-2; 12 nucleotides line up with TRBD1. CDR3 size: 15 residues. V lost 3 bases and J lost 9; bases outside the gene matches: 9. Germline values: CDR1 SGDLS, CDR2 YYNGEE. CDR3 residues: CASSAEPGQGASYTF. The CDR3 DNA sequence: TGTGCCAGCAGCGCAGAACCGGGACAGGGGGCTAGCTACACCTTC.

This clone showed up just a few times. The chain couples TRBV7-9 to TRBJ2-1, with D tentatively TRBD1 (5 bases). V lost 4 bases, J lost 15 bases, and 19 bases lay in between. The V gene's germline CDR1 is SEHNR and CDR2 FQNEAQ (reference sequence). This CDR3 contains 13 residues. The CDR3 DNA reads as TGTGCCAGCAGCTCCGATGCCCAGGGATTTTGGTTCTTC. It yields the protein CASSSDAQGFWFF.

This rearrangement joins TRBV11-2 to TRBJ2-3, with unresolved D. This CDR3 has 14 amino acids. The germline gives CDR1 SGHAT, CDR2 FQNNGV. V lost 2 bases and J 0 bases, leaving 6 bases between the germline ends. For the CDR3, the DNA is TGTGCCAGCAGCTTATTCCAGAGCACAGATACGCAGTATTTT. Residues: CASSLFQSTDTQYF. The full variable domain, its missing parts supplied by reference TRBV11-2 and TRBJ2-3, is EAGVAQSPRYKIIEKRQSVAFWCNPISGHATLYWYQQILGQGPKLLIQFQNNGVVDDSQLPKDRFSAERLKGVDSTLKIQPAKLEDSAVYLCASSLFQSTDTQYFGPGTRLTVL.

The V and J genes are TRBV5-1 and TRBJ2-5, with D possibly matching TRBD2 (5 bases). Per germline, CDR1 SGHRS and CDR2 YFSETQ. V was shortened by 3 bases and J by 5 bases, with 11 bases between the two germline ends. The length of the CDR3 is 13 residues. The CDR3 DNA reads as TGCGCCAGCAGCTACGGACTGGGGGAGACCCAGTACTTC. Translation gives CASSYGLGETQYF. Supplemented by reference TRBV5-1 and TRBJ2-5, the full variable domain reads KAGVTQTPRYLIKTRGQQVTLSCSPISGHRSVSWYQQTPGQGLQFLFEYFSETQRNKGNFPGRFSGRQFSNSRSEMNVSTLELGDSALYLCASSYGLGETQYFGPGTRLLVL.